A single sample is the source of the 30 T cell receptor beta chains below, sequenced in a study of T cells after yellow fever vaccination. TCRdb reprocessed the 5' RACE reads with MiXCR, giving one entry per CDR3 protein. The table includes about 240,000 distinct CDR3 sequences, 6.9% detected once. The sequenced sample was CD4+ T cells sorted from PBMCs, obtained 15 days after the yellow fever booster vaccination. The source of these receptors is a man aged 25 to 45 who received the YFV17D yellow fever vaccine.

The chain carries TRBV4-1 and TRBJ2-5; either TRBD1 or TRBD2 may supply D (5 bases each). Trimming shortened V by 1 base and J by 4 bases, and 7 bases separated the two germline ends. In germline, CDR1 is MGHRA, CDR2 YSYEKL. This CDR3 comprises 13 residues. This CDR3 reads CASSQAGTETQYF. Written as DNA, the CDR3 is TGCGCCAGCAGCCAAGCAGGGACAGAGACCCAGTACTTC.

This chain links TRBV30 with TRBJ2-3; no definite D call. The CDR3 consists of 13 residues. Germline CDR1 and CDR2: GTSNPN and SVGIG (reference sequence). With 0 bases removed from V and 1 base from J, the gap between germline ends came to 5 bases. The DNA of the CDR3 is TGTGCCTGGAGTGTACGGGGCACAGATACGCAGTATTTT. It encodes CAWSVRGTDTQYF.

This chain uses TRBV20-1 with TRBJ2-2; 10 positions agree with TRBD2. J gave up 2 bases and V 7 bases, and 7 bases lay outside the gene matches. Germline values: CDR1 DFQATT, CDR2 SNEGSKA (reference sequence). The CDR3 covers 15 residues. DNA of the CDR3: TGCAGTGGGGAAGCGGGAGGGGCCAACACCGGGGAGCTGTTTTTT. It specifies CSGEAGGANTGELFF.

This clonotype was detected ten times or more. The chain recombines TRBV5-6 with TRBJ2-5; 7 bases fit TRBD1. Germline V gene data show CDR1 as SGHDT and CDR2 as YYEEEE. CDR3 length: 17 amino acids. The V segment lost 0 bases and the J segment 4 bases; nucleotides outside the gene matches: 12. The CDR3 DNA follows: TGTGCCAGCAGCTTGGGCTCTCTAGGGGGCGAGGGAGAGACCCAGTACTTC. Its protein is CASSLGSLGGEGETQYF.

DNA for the CDR3: TGCGCCAGCAGCTGGGCCGGGACTAGCGGGAGTAGAGAAGAGACCCAGTACTTC. This gives the protein CASSWAGTSGSREETQYF. The J gene is TRBJ2-5, the V gene TRBV5-1; 14 bases are a match to TRBD2. V trimming: 3 bases; J trimming: 3 bases; junction bases outside the gene matches: 10. Germline V gene lookup returns CDR1 SGHRS and CDR2 YFSETQ. CDR3 length equals 18 residues.

V gene TRBV20-1 combines with J gene TRBJ1-2, with 9 bases matching TRBD1. CDR1 and CDR2 from the germline V gene are DFQATT and SNEGSKA (reference sequence). The CDR3 has 12 amino acids. The J segment lost 4 bases and the V segment lost 8 bases, leaving 5 bases of the junction unmatched. In DNA, the CDR3 is TGCAGTACGGGACAGGGCCCCTATGGCTACACCTTC. Amino acids: CSTGQGPYGYTF.

This clonotype has ten or more counts. The chain employs TRBV7-2 and TRBJ2-3; D call uncertain. The CDR3 covers 13 residues. The germline V gene has CDR1 SGHTA and CDR2 FQGNSA. V lost 4 bases, J lost 0 bases, and 5 bases lay in between. CDR3 nucleotides: TGTGCCAGCAGCTACGGGAGCACAGATACGCAGTATTTT. Translating gives CASSYGSTDTQYF.

The rearrangement uses TRBV5-1 and TRBJ1-2; D is perhaps TRBD1 (6 bases). From germline, CDR1 is SGHRS and CDR2 YFSETQ. Trimming stripped 3 bases from V and 6 bases from J, with 18 bases between. CDR3 length: 15 amino acids. CDR3 sequence (DNA): TGCGCCAGCAGCTGGCGAGGGGGGGAAGAGGATGGCTACACCTTC. Encoded protein: CASSWRGGEEDGYTF.

V gene TRBV7-8 combines with J gene TRBJ2-1; 8 bases fit TRBD1. V was clipped by 5 bases and J by 4 bases; unmatched bases: 7. The length of the CDR3 is 15 residues. CDR1 is SGHVS and CDR2 is FQNEAQ in the germline V gene. This CDR3 reads CASSIDRGGYNEQFF. CDR3 DNA: TGTGCCAGCAGCATCGACAGGGGTGGGTACAATGAGCAGTTCTTC.

This clonotype was detected only a few times. The chain is built from TRBV20-1 and TRBJ1-4; TRBD1 matches 8 bases. Losses at the gene ends were 5 bases for V and 6 bases for J; bases not matched to a gene: 8. The germline gives CDR1 DFQATT, CDR2 SNEGSKA (reference sequence). This CDR3 has 14 residues. The CDR3 reads CSADPGQVDEKLFF. The CDR3 bases are TGCAGTGCTGACCCGGGACAGGTTGATGAAAAACTGTTTTTT.

Many counts were recorded for this clonotype. This rearrangement joins TRBV7-9 to TRBJ2-7, with D tentatively TRBD2 (6 bases). V lost 6 bases and J 6 bases, leaving 18 bases between the germline ends. This CDR3 is 14 amino acids long. Looked up from germline, CDR1 is SEHNR and CDR2 is FQNEAQ (reference sequence). In DNA form, the CDR3 reads TGTGCCAGCAGAGCGACGGGGGAGGCTGTCGAGCAGTACTTC. It codes for CASRATGEAVEQYF. The whole variable domain, remainder taken from reference TRBV7-9 and TRBJ2-7, is DTGVSQNPRHKITKRGQNVTFRCDPISEHNRLYWYRQTLGQGPEFLTYFQNEAQLEKSRLLSDRFSAERPKGSFSTLEIQRTEQGDSAMYLCASRATGEAVEQYFGPGTRLTVT.

The chain combines TRBV29-1 with TRBJ1-1; D unresolved. From germline, CDR1 is SQVTM and CDR2 ANQGSEA. Deletions cut 3 bases from V and 0 bases from J, with 8 bases between. The CDR3 spans 13 residues. CDR3 nucleotides: TGCAGCGTTGACGGACCCATGAACACTGAAGCTTTCTTT. This gives the protein CSVDGPMNTEAFF.

There are many counts of this clonotype. The rearrangement uses TRBV20-1 and TRBJ2-1; maybe TRBD2 (6 bases). Germline V gives CDR1 DFQATT, CDR2 SNEGSKA (reference sequence). The CDR3 extends over 15 amino acids. CDR3 sequence: CSALGGISSYNEQFF. CDR3 DNA sequence: TGCAGCGCTCTTGGGGGGATAAGCTCCTACAATGAGCAGTTCTTC.

This chain connects TRBV7-9 to TRBJ2-7; D unclear. Germline CDR1 and CDR2: SEHNR and FQNEAQ (reference sequence). Trimming took off 1 base at V and 5 bases at J, with 6 bases between the two ends. The length of the CDR3 is 12 residues. CDR3 residues: CASSLGWDEQYF. The CDR3 DNA reads as TGTGCCAGCAGCTTAGGTTGGGACGAGCAGTACTTC.

The CDR3 DNA follows: TGTGCCAGCAGGCAGCAGACGGGACTAAAAAACATTCAGTACTTC. This codes for CASRQQTGLKNIQYF. The J gene is TRBJ2-4, the V gene TRBV6-1; 7 nucleotides line up with TRBD2. The CDR3 extends over 15 amino acids. Trimming removed 6 bases from V and 4 bases from J; junction bases left unmatched: 9. Germline values: CDR1 MNHNS, CDR2 SASEGT.

This chain uses TRBV27 with TRBJ2-5; possibly TRBD2 for D (6 bases). The V gene's germline CDR1 is MNHEY and CDR2 SMNVEV (reference sequence). This CDR3 is 14 amino acids long. Between the trimmed V and J ends, which lost 6 bases and 5 bases, there was a span of 16 bases. CDR3 amino acids: CASSRDSVRETQYF. As DNA, the CDR3 is TGTGCCAGCAGCCGGGACTCCGTTCGGGAGACCCAGTACTTC.

This clonotype has more than one count but fewer than ten. The CDR3 is CASSTAVGSENIQYF. Written as DNA, the CDR3 is TGTGCCAGCAGTACAGCTGTAGGCAGCGAAAACATTCAGTACTTC. The chain recombines TRBV12-3 or TRBV12-4 with TRBJ2-4; D gene unclear. The CDR3 contains 15 residues. The V end was cut by 5 bases, the J end by 5 bases, with 16 bases between.

This clonotype came up a few times. The chain employs TRBV4-3 and TRBJ2-2; 10 nucleotides line up with TRBD1. The germline gives CDR1 LGHNA, CDR2 YSLEER. The trim removed 4 bases at V and 2 bases at J, leaving 4 bases unmatched. CDR3 size: 16 residues. CDR3 sequence: CASSPQTGGNTGELFF. The CDR3 DNA reads TGCGCCAGCAGCCCCCAGACAGGGGGCAACACCGGGGAGCTGTTTTTT.

In this sample, this clonotype turned up many times. The chain links TRBV12-3 or TRBV12-4 to TRBJ2-5; TRBD2 matches 9 bases. J lost 5 bases, V lost 5 bases, and 6 bases had no gene match. The CDR3 length is 14 residues. CDR3 amino acids: CASSLREGLETQYF. CDR3 DNA: TGTGCCAGCAGTCTGCGGGAGGGCCTCGAGACCCAGTACTTC.

This rearrangement joins TRBV20-1 to TRBJ2-2; TRBD1 matches at 7 bases. The CDR3 has 14 residues. V gave up 3 bases and J gave up 5 bases; unmatched junction bases: 6. CDR1 is DFQATT and CDR2 is SNEGSKA in the germline V gene (reference sequence). The CDR3 spells CSASFGTATGELFF. DNA for the CDR3: TGCAGTGCTAGCTTCGGGACAGCTACCGGGGAGCTGTTTTTT.

This clonotype was found a few times. The V call is TRBV3-1, the J call TRBJ1-5; 9 bases line up with TRBD1. Per germline, CDR1 LGHDT and CDR2 YNNKEL (reference sequence). The CDR3 is 15 residues long. With V trimmed by 3 bases and J by 7 bases, 7 bases remained unmatched. The CDR3: CASSQTTGGRQPQHF. The CDR3 bases are TGTGCCAGCAGCCAGACTACAGGGGGCAGGCAGCCCCAGCATTTT. Full variable domain (missing parts from reference TRBV3-1 and TRBJ1-5): DTAVSQTPKYLVTQMGNDKSIKCEQNLGHDTMYWYKQDSKKFLKIMFSYNNKELIINETVPNRFSPKSPDKAHLNLHINSLELGDSAVYFCASSQTTGGRQPQHFGDGTRLSIL.

This clonotype was picked up many times. The CDR3 DNA sequence: TGCGCCAGCTCGCGGACTAGCGGGACACGGAATGAGCAGTTCTTC. Amino acids: CASSRTSGTRNEQFF. The rearrangement links TRBV23-1 to TRBJ2-1, with 12 bases that match TRBD2. TRBV23-1 is placed among ORFs of uncertain function. The CDR3 extends over 15 amino acids. V dropped 8 bases and J dropped 7; count of bases not matched to a gene: 9.

This clonotype was counted a few times. The V call is TRBV29-1, the J call TRBJ1-4, with TRBD1 as a possible D gene (6 bases). The CDR3 extends over 12 amino acids. Trimming pared 7 bases from V and 11 bases from J, leaving 17 bases between. Per germline, CDR1 SQVTM and CDR2 ANQGSEA. The CDR3 protein is CSAAGQRDKLFF. The CDR3 region has the DNA TGCAGCGCCGCTGGACAGCGGGACAAACTGTTTTTT. Looking up the rest from reference TRBV29-1 and TRBJ1-4 gives the full variable domain: SAVISQKPSRDICQRGTSLTIQCQVDSQVTMMFWYRQQPGQSLTLIATANQGSEATYESGFVIDKFPISRPNLTFSTLTVSNMSPEDSSIYLCSAAGQRDKLFFGSGTQLSVL.

This clonotype appeared many times. The J gene is TRBJ2-7, the V gene TRBV7-9; D may correspond to TRBD1 or TRBD2 (5 bases each). Germline V CDR1 and CDR2: SEHNR, FQNEAQ (reference sequence). The CDR3 runs 13 residues. V shed 5 bases and J shed 2 bases, with 10 bases lying between them. CDR3 DNA sequence: TGTGCCAGCAGCCGGGACGGCACCTACGAGCAGTACTTC. Its protein is CASSRDGTYEQYF.

This clonotype has just a few counts. CDR3 sequence reads: CSALGTGETQYF. Written as DNA, the CDR3 is TGCAGCGCTCTGGGGACAGGGGAGACCCAGTACTTC. The gene calls are TRBV29-1 and TRBJ2-5, with 9 bases fitting TRBD1. J lost 5 bases, V lost 7 bases, and 5 bases had no gene match. Germline loops: CDR1 SQVTM, CDR2 ANQGSEA. This CDR3 is 12 amino acids long.

This clonotype was observed at least ten times. The CDR3 sequence: CASSLVGRGNEQFF. Here the CDR3 DNA reads TGTGCCAGCAGCTTAGTGGGTAGAGGGAATGAGCAGTTCTTC. J is TRBJ2-1 and V is TRBV7-9, with D perhaps matching TRBD2 (5 bases). Germline-derived CDR1 and CDR2 are SEHNR and FQNEAQ (reference sequence). The CDR3 runs to 14 residues. V lost 1 base, J lost 7 bases, and 11 bases lay in between.

This clonotype was counted many times. This chain connects TRBV2 to TRBJ1-6; D not resolved. The V end lost 4 bases, the J end lost 7 bases, and 8 bases lay between the germline ends. CDR1 is SNHLY and CDR2 is FYNNEI in the germline V gene. The CDR3 is 13 amino acids. DNA for the CDR3: TGTGCCAGCAGTGCGAGCGTAAATTCACCCCTCCACTTT. It specifies CASSASVNSPLHF. Full variable domain (outside the CDR3, taken from reference TRBV2 and TRBJ1-6): EPEVTQTPSHQVTQMGQEVILRCVPISNHLYFYWYRQILGQKVEFLVSFYNNEISEKSEIFDDQFSVERPDGSNFTLKIRSTKLEDSAMYFCASSASVNSPLHFGNGTRLTVT.

This chain links TRBV28 with TRBJ1-2, with TRBD1 identical over 12 bases. The trim removed 5 bases at V and 1 base at J, leaving 8 bases unmatched. The CDR3 covers 17 residues. Germline CDR1 MDHEN, CDR2 SYDVKM. CDR3 amino acids: CASSLPRDRGLNYGYTF. The CDR3 DNA follows: TGTGCCAGCAGTCTCCCCCGGGACAGGGGGCTTAACTATGGCTACACCTTC.

The chain recombines TRBV5-1 with TRBJ1-1; TRBD1 might be the D (6 bases). The CDR3 contains 13 residues. Germline V gene sequence: CDR1 SGHRS, CDR2 YFSETQ. Trimming stripped 5 bases from V and 0 bases from J, with 8 bases between. CDR3 sequence reads: CASRRGVNTEAFF. The CDR3 DNA follows: TGCGCCAGCAGGAGGGGGGTGAACACTGAAGCTTTCTTT.

For this clonotype: This may stem from a read error, because a much larger clone lies one nucleotide away. This chain uses TRBV5-1 with TRBJ2-2; 7 nucleotides line up with TRBD1. Losses at the gene ends were 4 bases for V and 6 bases for J; bases not matched to a gene: 9. Germline V lookup: CDR1 SGHRS, CDR2 YFSETQ. CDR3 length equals 15 residues. The CDR3 is CASSPRQGTSGELFF. CDR3 bases: TGCGCCAGCAGCCCCCGACAGGGAACCTCCGGGGAGCTGTTTTTT.